What follows are 30 T cell receptor beta chains derived from one specimen sequenced in a study of graft-versus-host responses after intestinal transplantation. Method: immunoSEQ multiplex PCR; TCRdb's copy keeps in-frame clones and lacks some. The sample carries tens of thousands of clones, about 93% recorded once. The specimen comprised PBMCs, sampled 16 days after intestinal transplant. The source of these receptors is a human patient who received an intestinal transplant, so some T cells may come from the graft donor.

In DNA, the CDR3 is TGTGCCAGCAGCCCGGGACAGGGGGCCTACAATGAGCAGTTCTTC. Translated, it gives CASSPGQGAYNEQFF. This chain connects TRBV9 to TRBJ2-1; the match to TRBD1 covers 11 bases. Germline CDR1 SGDLS, CDR2 YYNGEE. Trimming at V came to 4 bases and at J to 2 bases, leaving 2 bases not matched to a gene. The CDR3 has 15 amino acids.

This rearrangement joins TRBV13 to TRBJ2-1; 14 bases align to TRBD2. The germline gives CDR1 PRHDT, CDR2 FYEKMQ (reference sequence). J lost 8 bases, V lost 5 bases, and 5 bases had no gene match. The CDR3 runs to 15 residues. The CDR3, as DNA: TGTGCCAGCAGCAAGACTAGCGGGAGGGACGATGAGCAGTTCTTC. Protein product: CASSKTSGRDDEQFF.

The chain combines TRBV28 with TRBJ2-5; TRBD1 matches 9 bases. The CDR3 contains 16 residues. From germline, CDR1 is MDHEN and CDR2 SYDVKM. With 7 bases clipped from V and 2 bases from J, the junction kept 11 bases outside the gene matches. The CDR3 DNA is TGTGCCAGCACCAACACAGGGGGCTTGGGTCAAGAGACCCAGTACTTC. Translated: CASTNTGGLGQETQYF.

The chain links TRBV28 to TRBJ2-7; 7 bases are a match to TRBD2. The CDR3 runs to 14 residues. CDR1 is MDHEN and CDR2 is SYDVKM in the germline V gene. V was clipped by 5 bases and J by 5 bases; unmatched bases: 9. CDR3: CASSPTSLVDEQYF. The CDR3 coding sequence is TGTGCCAGCAGTCCGACTAGCCTAGTAGACGAGCAGTACTTC.

This clone is a singleton in its sample. This rearrangement joins TRBV28 to TRBJ1-1; D is possibly TRBD1 (6 bases). V lost 8 bases, J lost 5 bases, and 18 bases lay in between. The germline gives CDR1 MDHEN, CDR2 SYDVKM. The CDR3 is 14 residues long. CDR3 coding DNA: TGTGCCAGCGGGACCAACAGGGAAAATACTGAAGCTTTCTTT. It specifies CASGTNRENTEAFF.

This rearrangement joins TRBV27 to TRBJ1-6; TRBD1 might be the D (5 bases). Germline-derived CDR1 and CDR2 are MNHEY and SMNVEV (reference sequence). The V and J ends lost 3 bases and 10 bases respectively, with 16 bases between them. CDR3 length: 15 residues. The CDR3 region has the DNA TGTGCCAGCAGTTTCGACAGCCCGGCGGGGTCACCCCTCCACTTT. Amino acid sequence: CASSFDSPAGSPLHF.

This sequence joins TRBV27 and TRBJ1-1; D may be TRBD1 (5 bases). CDR1 is MNHEY, CDR2 SMNVEV, per germline (reference sequence). There are 13 residues in the CDR3. Trimming shortened V by 4 bases and J by 8 bases, and 14 bases separated the two germline ends. CDR3 residues: CASSYLRAGEAFF. CDR3 sequence (DNA): TGTGCCAGCAGTTATCTTAGGGCAGGGGAAGCTTTCTTT.

This clone was recorded only once. J is TRBJ2-5 and V is TRBV18, with TRBD2 identical over 14 bases. V trimming: 3 bases; J trimming: 4 bases; junction bases outside the gene matches: 4. The CDR3 has 16 amino acids. Germline CDR1 reads KGHSH; CDR2 reads LQKENI. CDR3 nucleotide sequence: TGTGCCAGCTCACCTGGGACTAGCGGGAGTAGAGAGACCCAGTACTTC. It translates to CASSPGTSGSRETQYF.

The chain recombines TRBV19 with TRBJ2-3; 12 bases match TRBD2. With 5 bases clipped from V and 4 bases from J, the junction kept 7 bases outside the gene matches. This CDR3 spans 16 amino acids. Per the germline V gene, CDR1 is LNHDA and CDR2 is SQIVND (reference sequence). The CDR3 spells CASSYASGRAADTQYF. The DNA for the CDR3 is TGTGCCAGTAGTTACGCTAGCGGGAGGGCCGCAGATACGCAGTATTTT. The variable domain in full, completed from reference TRBV19 and TRBJ2-3, reads DGGITQSPKYLFRKEGQNVTLSCEQNLNHDAMYWYRQDPGQGLRLIYYSQIVNDFQKGDIAEGYSVSREKKESFPLTVTSAQKNPTAFYLCASSYASGRAADTQYFGPGTRLTVL.

The V call is TRBV6-1, the J call TRBJ2-7; TRBD1 matches 8 bases. With 4 bases clipped from V and 2 bases from J, the junction kept 4 bases outside the gene matches. This CDR3 contains 14 residues. Germline loops: CDR1 MNHNS, CDR2 SASEGT. The CDR3 coding sequence is TGTGCCAGCAGTGTCCGGACAGGGACCTACGAGCAGTACTTC. Residues: CASSVRTGTYEQYF.

The rearrangement uses TRBV4-1 and TRBJ2-3; weak D call: TRBD2 (6 bases). CDR3 length: 13 amino acids. Germline V gives CDR1 MGHRA, CDR2 YSYEKL. V was trimmed by 4 bases and J by 6 bases, leaving 11 bases between them. The CDR3 is CASSPMRDDTQYF. The CDR3, as DNA: TGCGCCAGCAGCCCCATGCGGGATGATACGCAGTATTTT.

The chain employs TRBV28 and TRBJ2-1, with D possibly TRBD1 on 6 matching bases. Germline V gene sequence: CDR1 MDHEN, CDR2 SYDVKM. This CDR3 is built from 14 residues. Trimming stripped 6 bases from V and 7 bases from J, with 16 bases between. The DNA of the CDR3 is TGTGCCAGCAGGGGATATACAGGGATGAATGAGCAGTTCTTC. This translates into CASRGYTGMNEQFF.

The chain joins TRBV7-8 to TRBJ1-5; D not certain. Deletions cut 1 base from V and 3 bases from J, with 10 bases between. Germline V gene data show CDR1 as SGHVS and CDR2 as FQNEAQ. The CDR3 runs to 15 residues. DNA of the CDR3: TGTGCCAGCAGCTTAGGTCTAATCGACAATCAGCCCCAGCATTTT. It specifies CASSLGLIDNQPQHF.

The gene calls are TRBV27 and TRBJ2-5, with TRBD1 identical over 7 bases. The last part of the DNA fits TRBJ2-7 better; the J call may be wrong. The CDR3 is 14 amino acids. Germline loops: CDR1 MNHEY, CDR2 SMNVEV (reference sequence). CDR3 coding DNA: TGTGCCAGCAGTCCCGTGACAGGGACCTACGAGCAGTACTTC. The encoded protein is CASSPVTGTYEQYF.

This clone was recorded only once. This chain uses TRBV19 with TRBJ2-1; possibly TRBD2 for D (5 bases). This CDR3 has 13 amino acids. V was pared by 3 bases and J by 6 bases, with 9 bases between. Germline CDR1 is LNHDA and CDR2 is SQIVND (reference sequence). CDR3 nucleotide sequence: TGTGCCAGTAGTATGACCGGGATCAATGAGCAGTTCTTC. Amino acids: CASSMTGINEQFF.

The chain combines TRBV5-4 with TRBJ1-1; D remains ambiguous. Germline CDR1 SGHNT, CDR2 YYREEE (reference sequence). This CDR3 region has 12 residues. V was clipped by 3 bases and J by 4 bases, with 7 bases between them. The CDR3 DNA reads TGTGCCAGCAGCTGGCAGGTCACTGAAGCTTTCTTT. Its protein is CASSWQVTEAFF.

The chain links TRBV19 to TRBJ2-1; TRBD2 matches at 7 bases. This CDR3 has 16 amino acids. Germline V gene sequence: CDR1 LNHDA, CDR2 SQIVND (reference sequence). V lost 6 bases to trimming and J lost 0 bases; unmatched junction nucleotides: 8. In DNA, the CDR3 is TGTGCCAGTAGCGATTTAAGCGGGGTCTCCTACAATGAGCAGTTCTTC. It yields the protein CASSDLSGVSYNEQFF.

The J gene is TRBJ1-1, the V gene TRBV5-6; D is possibly TRBD1 (6 bases). Trimming removed 4 bases from V and 8 bases from J, with 15 bases in between. The CDR3 consists of 13 residues. Germline V gene sequence: CDR1 SGHDT, CDR2 YYEEEE. The CDR3 loop is CASSPREGEEAFF. As DNA, the CDR3 is TGTGCCAGCAGCCCCCGAGAGGGGGAGGAAGCTTTCTTT.

Written as DNA, the CDR3 is TGTGCCAGCAGTTTCGGGACAGGGATGTACAATGAGCAGTTCTTC. This translates into CASSFGTGMYNEQFF. The chain joins TRBV27 to TRBJ2-1, with 9 bases lining up with TRBD1. The V gene's germline CDR1 is MNHEY and CDR2 SMNVEV (reference sequence). The CDR3 has 15 residues. The V gene end was trimmed by 3 bases and the J gene end by 4 bases; junction bases not matched to a gene: 4.

CDR3 nucleotide sequence: TGTGCCAGCAGCTCAGGGTCTTATGAGCAGTTCTTC. Its translation is CASSSGSYEQFF. This chain joins TRBV14 and TRBJ2-1, with D perhaps TRBD1 (5 bases). The length of the CDR3 is 12 residues. V lost 5 bases and J lost 8, with 10 bases in between. Germline-derived CDR1 and CDR2 are SGHDN and FVKESK.

This rearrangement joins TRBV5-1 to TRBJ1-1; 8 bases align to TRBD1. J was trimmed by 7 bases and V by 0 bases; bases with no gene match: 2. The germline V gene encodes CDR1 SGHRS and CDR2 YFSETQ. The CDR3 contains 13 residues. In nucleotides, the CDR3 is TGCGCCAGCAGCTTGGCTACAGGGGGTGAAGCTTTCTTT. Translated, it gives CASSLATGGEAFF.

The V call is TRBV13, the J call TRBJ2-1; 13 bases align to TRBD2. CDR1 is PRHDT and CDR2 is FYEKMQ in the germline V gene (reference sequence). The CDR3 consists of 15 residues. The junction had 9 bases not matched to a gene; V was cut back by 4 bases and J by 12 bases. The DNA of the CDR3 is TGTGCCAGCAGCTCCCTCAGACTAGCGGGAGGTGCGCAGTTCTTC. Protein: CASSSLRLAGGAQFF.

V and J are TRBV5-4 and TRBJ1-2, with 7 bases lining up with TRBD1. Unmatched junction bases numbered 5, after V lost 0 bases and J lost 6 bases. Germline V gives CDR1 SGHNT, CDR2 YYREEE (reference sequence). The CDR3 is 14 amino acids. The CDR3 is CASSLAGGQDGYTF. The CDR3, as DNA: TGTGCCAGCAGCTTGGCCGGCGGACAGGATGGCTACACCTTC.

The gene calls are TRBV4-1 and TRBJ2-7; no clear D. Germline V gene lookup returns CDR1 MGHRA and CDR2 YSYEKL. The CDR3 runs to 14 residues. The V and J ends lost 1 base and 4 bases respectively, with 11 bases between them. DNA of the CDR3: TGCGCCAGCAGCCAAGGCGAAGGAGATTACGAGCAGTACTTC. This encodes CASSQGEGDYEQYF.

The rearrangement links TRBV27 to TRBJ1-5, with D unclear. V dropped 2 bases and J dropped 1 base, with 9 bases sitting between them. The CDR3 is made up of 15 amino acids. Looked up from germline, CDR1 is MNHEY and CDR2 is SMNVEV (reference sequence). CDR3 in amino acids: CASSLGGWSNQPQHF. CDR3 DNA sequence: TGTGCCAGCAGTTTAGGAGGGTGGAGCAATCAGCCCCAGCATTTT.

This chain connects TRBV18 to TRBJ2-7, with a weak D call TRBD1 (5 bases). V was pared by 1 base and J by 1 base, with 8 bases between. The CDR3 extends over 14 amino acids. Per the germline V gene, CDR1 is KGHSH and CDR2 is LQKENI. Written as DNA, the CDR3 is TGTGCCAGCTCACCACAAGGGGTTTCCTACGAGCAGTACTTC. Amino acids: CASSPQGVSYEQYF. The full variable domain, completed using reference TRBV18 and TRBJ2-7, is NAGVMQNPRHLVRRRGQEARLRCSPMKGHSHVYWYRQLPEEGLKFMVYLQKENIIDESGMPKERFSAEFPKEGPSILRIQQVVRGDSAAYFCASSPQGVSYEQYFGPGTRLTVT.

CDR3 protein: CASSSLAGEGTETQYF. CDR3 nucleotides: TGTGCCAGCAGCTCCCTAGCGGGAGAGGGTACAGAGACCCAGTACTTC. The genes are TRBV5-4 and TRBJ2-5; 10 bases align to TRBD2. The germline V gene has CDR1 SGHNT and CDR2 YYREEE (reference sequence). The junction had 9 bases not matched to a gene; V was cut back by 3 bases and J by 4 bases. The CDR3 length is 16 residues. The variable domain in full, with the rest retrieved from reference TRBV5-4 and TRBJ2-5, is ETGVTQSPTHLIKTRGQQVTLRCSSQSGHNTVSWYQQALGQGPQFIFQYYREEENGRGNFPPRFSGLQFPNYSSELNVNALELDDSALYLCASSSLAGEGTETQYFGPGTRLLVL.

This chain connects TRBV19 to TRBJ2-1, with 7 bases aligning to TRBD2. The CDR3 sequence is 14 residues long. With V trimmed by 8 bases and J by 0 bases, 4 bases remained unmatched. The germline V gene encodes CDR1 LNHDA and CDR2 SQIVND (reference sequence). Here the CDR3 DNA reads TGTGCCAGTGGACTAGGGAGCTCCTACAATGAGCAGTTCTTC. It is translated as CASGLGSSYNEQFF.

This sequence joins TRBV29-1 and TRBJ2-7; 13 nucleotides align to TRBD2. V shed 6 bases, J shed 4 bases, and the junction held 12 bases outside the gene matches. The germline V gene encodes CDR1 SQVTM and CDR2 ANQGSEA. The CDR3 extends over 16 amino acids. CDR3 coding DNA: TGCAGCGTAAAGGGACTAGCGGGACCCTCGGATTACGAGCAGTACTTC. Translated: CSVKGLAGPSDYEQYF.

The V and J genes are TRBV28 and TRBJ1-1; D ambiguous. This CDR3 contains 14 residues. CDR1 MDHEN and CDR2 SYDVKM come from the germline V gene. V lost 2 bases and J 1 base, leaving 8 bases between the germline ends. The CDR3 DNA reads as TGTGCCAGCAGTTTAGGGAACCCGAACACTGAAGCTTTCTTT. Residues: CASSLGNPNTEAFF.